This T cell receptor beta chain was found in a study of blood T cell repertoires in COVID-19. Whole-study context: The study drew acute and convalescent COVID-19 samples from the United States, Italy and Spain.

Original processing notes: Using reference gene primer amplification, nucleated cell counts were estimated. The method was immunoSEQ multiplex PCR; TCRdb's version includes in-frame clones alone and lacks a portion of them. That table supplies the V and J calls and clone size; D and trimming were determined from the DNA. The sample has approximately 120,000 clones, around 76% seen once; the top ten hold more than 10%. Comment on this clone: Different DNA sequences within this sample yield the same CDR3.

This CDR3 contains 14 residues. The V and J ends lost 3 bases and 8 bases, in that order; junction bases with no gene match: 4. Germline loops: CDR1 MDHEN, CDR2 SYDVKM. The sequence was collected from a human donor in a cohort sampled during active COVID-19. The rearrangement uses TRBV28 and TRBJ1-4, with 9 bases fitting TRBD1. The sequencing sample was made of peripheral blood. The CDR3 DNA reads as TGTGCCAGCAGTTTGGACAGGGGACGGGAAAAACTGTTTTTT. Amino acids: CASSLDRGREKLFF.